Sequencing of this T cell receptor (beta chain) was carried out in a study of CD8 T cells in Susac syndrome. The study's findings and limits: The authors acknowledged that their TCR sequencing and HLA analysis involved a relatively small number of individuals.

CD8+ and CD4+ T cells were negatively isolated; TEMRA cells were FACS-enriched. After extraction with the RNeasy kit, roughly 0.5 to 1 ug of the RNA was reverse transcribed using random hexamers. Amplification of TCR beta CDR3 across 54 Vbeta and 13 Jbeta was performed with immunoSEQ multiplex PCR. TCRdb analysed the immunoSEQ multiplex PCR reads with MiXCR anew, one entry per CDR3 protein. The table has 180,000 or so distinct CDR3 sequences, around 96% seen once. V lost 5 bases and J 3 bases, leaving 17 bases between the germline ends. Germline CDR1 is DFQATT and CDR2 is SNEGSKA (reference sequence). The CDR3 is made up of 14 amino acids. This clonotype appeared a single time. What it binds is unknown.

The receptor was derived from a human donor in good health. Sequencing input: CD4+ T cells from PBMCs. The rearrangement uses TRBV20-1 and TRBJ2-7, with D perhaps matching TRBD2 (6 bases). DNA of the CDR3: TGCAGTGCTGGACTATCGGCCCATTTCTACGAGCAGTACTTC. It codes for CSAGLSAHFYEQYF.